The 22 T cell receptor beta chains reported below all come from one sample, sequenced in a study of metastatic and nonmetastatic thyroid tumors. No treatment had been given to any patient before thyroid surgery. TCRdb redid the clone calls on the PCR reads using MiXCR. Among about 92,000 clones listed, 15% were seen once. Sequencing was carried out using blood. These receptors were taken from a female donor with papillary thyroid cancer or a benign thyroid nodule (not recorded which). Some clones in this sample may be carry-over from other donors' samples.

This clone has at least ten counts. The chain links TRBV28 to TRBJ2-7; TRBD1 agrees at 11 bases. Germline V gives CDR1 MDHEN, CDR2 SYDVKM. J was trimmed by 0 bases and V by 6 bases; bases with no gene match: 7. The CDR3 has 16 amino acids. CDR3 DNA: TGTGCCAGCAGGCCCCTGGGACAGGGGGACTCCTACGAGCAGTACTTC. Amino acids: CASRPLGQGDSYEQYF.

This clone was seen at least ten times. The rearrangement links TRBV3-1 to TRBJ1-3; D is unclear. V dropped 3 bases and J dropped 4 bases, with 10 bases sitting between them. CDR3 length: 14 residues. Germline CDR1 and CDR2: LGHDT and YNNKEL (reference sequence). The CDR3 protein is CASSQDTRGNTIYF. The CDR3 nucleotides are TGTGCCAGCAGCCAGGATACGAGGGGAAACACCATATATTTT.

This clone was seen ten or more times. The rearrangement joins TRBV6-5 to TRBJ1-5, with 7 bases matching TRBD1. J was trimmed by 0 bases and V by 5 bases; bases with no gene match: 13. This CDR3 comprises 18 residues. Germline values: CDR1 MNHEY, CDR2 SVGAGI. The CDR3 nucleotides read TGTGCCAGCAGTCAGAACAGGGGCGGAGGGTATAGCAATCAGCCCCAGCATTTT. It translates to CASSQNRGGGYSNQPQHF.

This clone occurred many times. CDR3 loop: CASSYGQGADSPLHF. The CDR3 DNA reads TGTGCCAGCAGCTATGGACAGGGGGCTGATTCACCCCTCCACTTT. The chain couples TRBV7-6 to TRBJ1-6; the match to TRBD1 covers 11 bases. Losses at the gene ends were 4 bases for V and 8 bases for J; bases not matched to a gene: 4. The CDR3 has 15 amino acids. Looked up from germline, CDR1 is SGHVS and CDR2 is FNYEAQ.

This clone was seen at least ten times. The chain is built from TRBV28 and TRBJ2-7, with 7 bases that match TRBD2. CDR1 and CDR2 from the germline V gene are MDHEN and SYDVKM. V shed 3 bases and J 7 bases; nucleotides not matched to a gene: 15. The CDR3 has 16 residues. The CDR3 DNA reads TGTGCCAGCAGTTTTGATTTGGGAGGGGTTTCGGGGGAGCAGTACTTC. Its protein product is CASSFDLGGVSGEQYF.

A note on this clone: With a much larger clone just one base away, this may be a read error. CDR3 sequence (DNA): TGTGTCAGCAGCGTCCCTAGCGGAGCCTACAATGAGCAGTTCTTC. Encoded protein: CVSSVPSGAYNEQFF. This chain uses TRBV9 with TRBJ2-1; 7 nucleotides line up with TRBD2. The CDR3 runs 15 residues. Germline loops: CDR1 SGDLS, CDR2 YYNGEE.

This clone appeared many times. V is TRBV5-6 and J is TRBJ1-6, with D hard to call. This CDR3 contains 13 residues. V shed 0 bases and J shed 8 bases, with 6 bases lying between them. Germline V CDR1 and CDR2: SGHDT, YYEEEE. The CDR3 DNA reads as TGTGCCAGCAGCTTGGGTGGGTATTCACCCCTCCACTTT. Translating gives CASSLGGYSPLHF.

This clone was observed at least ten times. This chain uses TRBV7-8 with TRBJ2-5; D gene unclear. The CDR3 runs 16 residues. Germline CDR1 is SGHVS and CDR2 is FQNEAQ. V lost 5 bases and J 3 bases, leaving 19 bases between the germline ends. The CDR3 sequence: CASSPGDPRGEETQYF. CDR3 nucleotide sequence: TGTGCCAGCAGCCCCGGTGACCCCCGTGGTGAAGAGACCCAGTACTTC.

This clone was found a few times. Other nucleotide sequences from this sample produce the same CDR3. J is TRBJ2-1 and V is TRBV12-3 or TRBV12-4; 9 bases fit TRBD2. With V trimmed by 5 bases and J by 4 bases, 9 bases remained unmatched. The CDR3 is 16 residues long. CDR3 protein: CASSETSGATYNEQFF. CDR3 nucleotide sequence: TGTGCCAGCAGTGAGACTAGCGGCGCGACATACAATGAGCAGTTCTTC.

This clone has ten or more counts. This may arise from a read error, as a much more abundant clone is one base away. V is TRBV12-3 or TRBV12-4 and J is TRBJ2-7, with TRBD2 as a possible D gene (6 bases). The CDR3 loop spans 13 amino acids. The CDR3 DNA reads as TGTGCCAGCAGTCTGGGGGGTACCTACGAGCAGCACTTC. Protein sequence: CASSLGGTYEQHF.

Concerning this clone: Without the conserved terminal phenylalanine or tryptophan, this CDR3 likely stems from a read error. It is unclear where the CDR3 begins or ends on the DNA, so no DNA is shown, and the CDR3 is as TCRdb lists it. The V and J genes are TRBV7-6 and TRBJ2-1; TRBD2, the table's D call, lacks a check against the DNA. Germline CDR1 and CDR2: SGHVS and FNYEAQ. The CDR3 comprises 9 residues, both ends counted. The CDR3 protein is CASSLEGLA.

The table lists this clone with a few counts. Written as DNA, the CDR3 is TGTGCCAGCAGCTCCTGGGGGACAGGACAATCACCCCTCCACTTT. Translation: CASSSWGTGQSPLHF. The chain links TRBV6-1 to TRBJ1-6; 8 bases match TRBD1. Per germline, CDR1 MNHNS and CDR2 SASEGT. The trim removed 6 bases at V and 10 bases at J, leaving 11 bases unmatched. The CDR3 extends over 15 amino acids.

The CDR3 spells CASSTGSDTGYLFF. CDR3 nucleotide sequence: TGTGCCAGTAGTACAGGTTCAGACACCGGGTATCTGTTTTTT. V and J are TRBV19 and TRBJ2-2; no reliable D call. Deletions cut 4 bases from V and 14 bases from J, with 20 bases between. CDR1 and CDR2 (germline): LNHDA, SQIVND (reference sequence). This CDR3 is built from 14 residues.

The chain is built from TRBV20-1 and TRBJ1-1, with D possibly being TRBD1 (5 bases). Per germline, CDR1 DFQATT and CDR2 SNEGSKA (reference sequence). V lost 6 bases and J lost 6, with 17 bases in between. The CDR3 loop spans 13 amino acids. The CDR3 protein is CSARDPWYPEAFF. The CDR3 nucleotides read TGCAGTGCAAGGGACCCATGGTATCCTGAAGCTTTCTTT.

As regards this clone: Relative to the germline gene, one junction end is altered; a read error may explain this. CDR3 bases: TGTGCCAGCGGCGGGACAGGAGAATACGAAGACTACCAAGAGACACAGTACTTC. Translated: CASGGTGEYEDYQETQYF. The chain couples TRBV11-2 to TRBJ2-5; 8 nucleotides agree with TRBD1. Germline CDR1 is SGHAT and CDR2 is FQNNGV. This CDR3 region has 18 residues.

This clone was observed a handful of times. At one end, the junction sequence differs from germline, possibly due to a read error. This rearrangement joins TRBV6-1 to TRBJ2-7, with TRBD2 identical over 8 bases. Germline CDR1 reads MNHNS; CDR2 reads SASEGT. The CDR3 is 15 amino acids. CDR3 residues: CACSARGADTYEQYF. DNA for the CDR3: TGTGCCTGCAGCGCGCGGGGGGCCGATACCTACGAGCAGTACTTC.

A remark on this clone: A read error is possible here, since a much larger clone lies one base away. Other DNA sequences in the sample encode the same CDR3. The chain carries TRBV5-1 and TRBJ2-3; D is unresolved. Trimming shortened V by 0 bases and J by 3 bases, and 11 bases separated the two germline ends. From germline, CDR1 is SGHRS and CDR2 YFSETQ. CDR3 size: 15 residues. CDR3: CASSLARGVTDTQYF. Here the CDR3 DNA reads TGCGCCAGCAGCTTGGCCCGTGGCGTAACAGATACGCAGTATTTT.

This chain links TRBV4-1 with TRBJ2-3; D remains ambiguous. Germline CDR1 and CDR2: MGHRA and YSYEKL. The CDR3 totals 15 residues. Trimming pared 6 bases from V and 6 bases from J, leaving 19 bases between. CDR3 amino acids: CASRRMEFVEDTQYF. CDR3 sequence (DNA): TGCGCCAGCAGACGGATGGAGTTCGTTGAGGATACGCAGTATTTT.

This chain joins TRBV5-1 and TRBJ2-2; possibly TRBD1 or TRBD2 for D (5 bases each). Germline V CDR1 and CDR2: SGHRS, YFSETQ. Trimming cost V 4 bases and J 3 bases, with 16 bases left between them. CDR3 length: 16 amino acids. In nucleotides, the CDR3 is TGCGCCAGCAGCCCCCCTTGGGGGTCGGACACCGGGGAGCTGTTTTTT. Protein sequence: CASSPPWGSDTGELFF.

The genes are TRBV19 and TRBJ1-2, with D uncertain. Looked up from germline, CDR1 is LNHDA and CDR2 is SQIVND (reference sequence). V was shortened by 7 bases and J by 3 bases, with 15 bases between the two germline ends. This CDR3 has 14 residues. The CDR3 loop reads CASTVPRKDYGYTF. CDR3 in DNA: TGTGCCAGTACGGTACCCAGGAAAGACTATGGCTACACCTTC.

This clone was recorded many times. This chain connects TRBV7-6 to TRBJ1-1; no clear D gene. This CDR3 contains 16 residues. Looked up from germline, CDR1 is SGHVS and CDR2 is FNYEAQ. V was cut by 5 bases and J by 1 base, with 17 bases left in between. The CDR3 DNA is TGTGCCAGCAGCGGTGACATGGGGATGGGGAACACTGAAGCTTTCTTT. Encoded protein: CASSGDMGMGNTEAFF.

This clone appeared many times. V usage is TRBV7-2 and J usage is TRBJ1-2, with a weak D call TRBD1 (5 bases). Between the trimmed V and J ends, which lost 6 bases and 8 bases, there was a span of 16 bases. Germline CDR1 and CDR2: SGHTA and FQGNSA. The CDR3 extends over 13 amino acids. CDR3 sequence: CASSLKQVSGYTF. CDR3 nucleotides: TGTGCCAGCAGTCTCAAACAGGTTTCGGGCTACACCTTC. Combining the CDR3 with reference TRBV7-2 and TRBJ1-2 gives the whole variable domain GAGVSQSPSNKVTEKGKDVELRCDPISGHTALYWYRQSLGQGLEFLIYFQGNSAPDKSGLPSDRFSAERTGGSVSTLTIQRTQQEDSAVYLCASSLKQVSGYTFGSGTRLTVV.